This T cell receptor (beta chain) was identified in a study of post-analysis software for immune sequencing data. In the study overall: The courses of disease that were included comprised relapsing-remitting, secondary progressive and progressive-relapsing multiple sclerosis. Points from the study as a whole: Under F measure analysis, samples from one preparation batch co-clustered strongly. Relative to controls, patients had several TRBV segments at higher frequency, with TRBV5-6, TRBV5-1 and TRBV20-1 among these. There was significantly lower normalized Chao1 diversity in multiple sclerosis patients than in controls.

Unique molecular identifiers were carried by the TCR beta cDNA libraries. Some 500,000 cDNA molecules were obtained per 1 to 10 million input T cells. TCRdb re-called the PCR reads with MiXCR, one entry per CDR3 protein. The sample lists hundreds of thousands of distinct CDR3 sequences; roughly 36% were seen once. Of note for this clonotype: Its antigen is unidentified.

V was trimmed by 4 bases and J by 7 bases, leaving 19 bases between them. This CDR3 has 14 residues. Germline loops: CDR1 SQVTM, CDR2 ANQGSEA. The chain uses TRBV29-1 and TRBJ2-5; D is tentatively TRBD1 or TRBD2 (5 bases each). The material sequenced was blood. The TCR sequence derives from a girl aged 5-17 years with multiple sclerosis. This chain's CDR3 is CSVAPGTGKGTQYF. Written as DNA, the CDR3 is TGCAGCGTTGCCCCGGGGACGGGAAAAGGGACCCAGTACTTC.